The rows below give T cell receptor beta chains drawn from one sample of a study of PD-1 blockade in classical Hodgkin lymphoma. Here immunoSEQ multiplex PCR was the method, and the copy in TCRdb shows in-frame clones only, minus some. Seen here are some 52,000 clones, roughly nine tenths observed once, and the top ten hold approximately 7%. This specimen was peripheral blood mononuclear cells (PBMCs), taken before the fourth cycle of nivolumab. The receptors were gathered from a human donor with classical Hodgkin lymphoma. CDR3s include the opening cysteine and the closing phenylalanine or tryptophan. Fields, in order: V gene, clone size, J gene, CDR3 protein. Clone size, where shown, is once, few, many, or a class for clones that have expanded.

TRBV7-9	.	TRBJ1-4	CASSLDVEKLFF
TRBV2	.	TRBJ1-5	CASRETGGAGQPQHF
TRBV7-6	once	TRBJ2-1	CASSLEVRGNEQFF
TRBV4-2	once	TRBJ2-6	CASSLTSGLSGANVLTF
TRBV27	.	TRBJ2-3	CASSYRDRDAGLAPDTQYF
TRBV18	.	TRBJ2-7	CASSGTILYEQYF
TRBV28	.	TRBJ2-7	CASSLSWYGTDF
TRBV7-3	.	TRBJ2-3	CASSLRAGGDTQYF
TRBV10-3	few	TRBJ2-3	CAIRDGTSTDTQYF
TRBV25-1	once	TRBJ1-2	CASSGRIPLNYGYTF
TRBV7-9	.	TRBJ2-2	CASSHQAGGPTGELFF
TRBV13	few	TRBJ1-2	CASVKRGNNYGYTF
TRBV7-9	few	TRBJ2-3	CASSSRGRWDTQYF
TRBV7-2	.	TRBJ2-7	CASSLALPLAGTPFLGEQYF
TRBV2	few	TRBJ2-7	CASSDRVEQYF
TRBV6-5	.	TRBJ1-1	CASTNLGGNTEAFF
TRBV6-6	.	TRBJ1-5	CASSYSVGSRSTAQHF
TRBV5-6	.	TRBJ2-2	CASSLGTGGTGELFF
TRBV5-6	.	TRBJ2-2	CASSLYGRMTGELFF
TRBV6-4	.	TRBJ2-3	CASSASGGTDTQYF
TRBV7-9	.	TRBJ2-7	CASSTETSGTAYEQYF
TRBV5-1	.	TRBJ1-4	CASSWASTNEKLFF
TRBV19	.	TRBJ1-3	CASSISNSGNTIYF
TRBV27	.	TRBJ2-7	CASSYRADVYEQYF
TRBV6-1	once	TRBJ2-2	CASSGQGPHGELFF
TRBV5-1	.	TRBJ2-1	CASSSDSLYNEQFF
TRBV10-2	.	TRBJ2-2	CASTNYQGLAGAGNTGELFF
TRBV7-3	few	TRBJ2-3	CASSPRLGAPQYF
TRBV10-3	.	TRBJ2-7	CAIRLSTSAINYEQYF
TRBV27	.	TRBJ1-2	CASSWQAGNYGYTF
TRBV7-8	.	TRBJ1-4	CASSFGVHEKLFF
TRBV13	.	TRBJ1-2	CASSQRGSIGGYGYTF
TRBV28	.	TRBJ1-3	CASTPRGSGNTIYF
TRBV27	.	TRBJ1-2	CASSSVKGQDPWGYTF
TRBV6-5	.	TRBJ1-2	CASSQAGDGYGYTF
TRBV28	.	TRBJ1-2	CASSRVIQTTTNYGYTF
TRBV2	.	TRBJ1-5	CASSLTGKSNQPQHF
TRBV11-1	.	TRBJ2-5	CASRPGQGITSGSETQYF
TRBV11-2	.	TRBJ2-5	CASSLERQETQYF
TRBV6-6	.	TRBJ2-5	CASSFERGETQYF
TRBV7-9	.	TRBJ2-7	CASSGTGPIYEQYF
TRBV15	.	TRBJ1-4	CATTGGVGEKLFF
TRBV28	.	TRBJ2-1	CASSSPPGGPYNEQFF
TRBV7-6	.	TRBJ2-7	CASRPQGYSYEQYF
TRBV30	.	TRBJ1-4	CAWTSTETATNEKLFF